One sample yielded the 14 T cell receptor beta chains listed below, sequenced in a study of vaccination and CD4 T cells after COVID-19. With the Oncomine TCR Beta short-read assay, DNA from cultured CD4+ T cells was sequenced. In TCRdb, the PCR reads were re-called with MiXCR into one record per CDR3 protein. The sample lists about 2,600 distinct CDR3 sequences; around 28% were seen once. These receptors are not linked to any known antigen. Treatment described: roughly 11-day PBMC culture with coronavirus spike peptide pools or control peptides (ViraFEST assay). This specimen consisted of CD4+ T cells from blood, cultured in vitro, obtained after SARS-CoV-2 vaccination. These receptors all stem from a human donor who had recovered from COVID-19.

This clonotype turned up a few times. J is TRBJ2-3 and V is TRBV7-9, with D unclear. The V end lost 5 bases, the J end lost 4 bases, and 13 bases lay between the germline ends. This CDR3 contains 14 residues. The germline V gene encodes CDR1 SEHNR and CDR2 FQNEAQ (reference sequence). As DNA, the CDR3 is TGTGCCAGCAGCCCGACGGCTGGGGCAGATACGCAGTATTTT. It codes for CASSPTAGADTQYF.

By sample fraction, this clonotype is large. The chain links TRBV6-4 to TRBJ2-1, with TRBD1 identical over 9 bases. Unmatched junction bases numbered 6, after V lost 0 bases and J lost 6 bases. The CDR3 has 16 residues. Germline V gene data show CDR1 as MRHNA and CDR2 as SNTAGT. CDR3 coding DNA: TGTGCCAGCAGTGACTCTAGGAGGACAGGGGTCAATGAGCAGTTCTTC. It specifies CASSDSRRTGVNEQFF.

There are a few counts of this clonotype. The CDR3 loop reads CASSLGQGGNYGYTF. The CDR3 DNA sequence: TGTGCCAGCAGCTTAGGGCAGGGAGGTAACTATGGCTACACCTTC. The V gene is TRBV7-9, the J gene TRBJ1-2, with D perhaps TRBD1 (5 bases). V lost 1 base to trimming and J lost 1 base, with 10 bases between them. The CDR3 runs to 15 residues. From germline, CDR1 is SEHNR and CDR2 FQNEAQ (reference sequence).

The table lists this clonotype with a few counts. The chain couples TRBV7-2 to TRBJ2-1; tentative D call: TRBD2 (5 bases). The V gene's germline CDR1 is SGHTA and CDR2 FQGNSA. This CDR3 has 16 amino acids. Between the trimmed V and J ends, which lost 4 bases and 3 bases, there was a span of 16 bases. The CDR3 coding sequence is TGTGCCAGCAGCTCCCGTCGGGGTAGCCTCTACAATGAGCAGTTCTTC. It translates to CASSSRRGSLYNEQFF.

The chain links TRBV7-9 to TRBJ1-1; TRBD1 agrees at 9 bases. V gave up 1 base and J gave up 4 bases; unmatched junction bases: 7. Germline assignment: CDR1 SEHNR and CDR2 FQNEAQ (reference sequence). CDR3 size: 16 residues. CDR3 bases: TGTGCCAGCAGCTTAGTGTCTGGGACAGGGAGCACTGAAGCTTTCTTT. It yields the protein CASSLVSGTGSTEAFF.

This clonotype was detected only a few times. The V call is TRBV7-2, the J call TRBJ1-2; a possible D gene is TRBD1 (5 bases). V was pared by 1 base and J by 7 bases, with 16 bases between. Germline values: CDR1 SGHTA, CDR2 FQGNSA. This CDR3 region has 15 residues. The CDR3 protein is CASSLGFQGRGGYTF. The CDR3 DNA is TGTGCCAGCAGCTTAGGGTTTCAGGGCCGCGGTGGCTACACCTTC. Using reference TRBV7-2 and TRBJ1-2 for the parts outside the CDR3, the full variable domain is GAGVSQSPSNKVTEKGKDVELRCDPISGHTALYWYRQSLGQGLEFLIYFQGNSAPDKSGLPSDRFSAERTGGSVSTLTIQRTQQEDSAVYLCASSLGFQGRGGYTFGSGTRLTVV.

The V call is TRBV10-3, the J call TRBJ2-3, with 8 bases identical to TRBD2. The CDR3 has 15 residues. J gave up 2 bases and V 6 bases, and 7 bases lay outside the gene matches. The germline gives CDR1 ENHRY, CDR2 SYGVKD. The CDR3 nucleotides are TGTGCCATCAGAGGTCAAGCGGGGGACACAGATACGCAGTATTTT. It specifies CAIRGQAGDTDTQYF.

By frequency in the sample, this clonotype is medium-sized. The chain is built from TRBV6-1 and TRBJ1-1, with TRBD1 as a possible D gene (6 bases). The CDR3 is made up of 13 amino acids. Trimming pared 5 bases from V and 3 bases from J, leaving 10 bases between. Germline CDR1 MNHNS, CDR2 SASEGT. The CDR3 DNA reads as TGTGCCAGCAGTCACAGGGTGGACACTGAAGCTTTCTTT. Amino acids: CASSHRVDTEAFF.

This clonotype was found a few times. The chain combines TRBV6-1 with TRBJ2-1; D possibly uses TRBD1 or TRBD2 (5 bases each). The germline CDR1 and CDR2 sequences are MNHNS and SASEGT. The CDR3 spans 14 residues. V was shortened by 3 bases and J by 7 bases, with 13 bases between the two germline ends. CDR3 bases: TGTGCCAGCAGTGAGTGGGGGAATCGGAATGAGCAGTTCTTC. Protein: CASSEWGNRNEQFF.

This clonotype was recorded a few times. The chain has TRBV7-9 and TRBJ1-2; the match to TRBD1 covers 7 bases. The CDR3 has 15 amino acids. J lost 8 bases, V lost 6 bases, and 15 bases had no gene match. Per the germline V gene, CDR1 is SEHNR and CDR2 is FQNEAQ (reference sequence). The CDR3 region has the DNA TGTGCCAGCAGTCCTCACCCCCCGACAGGGAACGGCTACACCTTC. It translates to CASSPHPPTGNGYTF.

As regards this clonotype: This sequence may be a read error, since a much larger clone differs from it by one base. The genes are TRBV20-1 and TRBJ2-7; 8 bases agree with TRBD2. Per germline, CDR1 DFQATT and CDR2 SNEGSKA (reference sequence). This CDR3 contains 16 residues. The CDR3 DNA sequence: TGCAATGCTAGAAGGCCCTTGGCGGGGGGTTTCTACGAGCAGTACTTC. Its protein is CNARRPLAGGFYEQYF.

By frequency in the sample, this clonotype is medium-sized. The J gene is TRBJ1-1, the V gene TRBV20-1; D possibly corresponds to TRBD1 (6 bases). V was pared by 5 bases and J by 6 bases, with 13 bases between. The CDR3 contains 12 residues. Germline V gene lookup returns CDR1 DFQATT and CDR2 SNEGSKA (reference sequence). The CDR3 DNA sequence: TGCAGTGCTCGAGGGGGGATACCTGAAGCTTTCTTT. Protein product: CSARGGIPEAFF.

The CDR3 spells CASSDRFYEQYF. The CDR3 coding sequence is TGTGCCAGCAGCGACAGGTTCTACGAGCAGTACTTC. The V and J genes are TRBV5-5 and TRBJ2-7; D is possibly TRBD1 (6 bases). Germline values: CDR1 SGHKS, CDR2 YYEKEE (reference sequence). The CDR3 sequence is 12 residues long. V was clipped by 4 bases and J by 3 bases, with 8 bases between them.

By sample share, this clonotype is medium-sized. This chain links TRBV28 with TRBJ1-2, with D perhaps matching TRBD1 (6 bases). The CDR3 runs to 16 residues. Trimming removed 3 bases at V and 8 bases at J, with 22 bases between. CDR1 is MDHEN and CDR2 is SYDVKM in the germline V gene. The chain's CDR3 is CASSLRRDNPSRGYTF. Here the CDR3 DNA reads TGTGCCAGCAGTTTGCGCCGGGACAATCCGTCGCGAGGCTACACCTTC.